Presented here are 5 T cell receptor beta chains from one specimen sequenced in a study of OX40 agonist ivuxolimab in advanced cancers. Sequencing used immunoSEQ multiplex PCR; TCRdb keeps in-frame clones, though not all of them. The repertoire consists of over 40,000 clones, with approximately 90% occurring once and the leading ten covering about 1.5%. The sample consisted of CD4+ or CD8+ T cells sorted from blood, taken in a trial of the OX40 agonist ivuxolimab. The receptors were sampled from an adult with an advanced solid tumor such as melanoma, head and neck, liver or kidney cancer.

CDR3 loop: CASSLSRDTQYF. The DNA of the CDR3 is TGTGCCAGCAGCCTTTCAAGAGACACGCAGTATTTT. The chain joins TRBV7-6 to TRBJ2-3; unclear D gene. In germline, CDR1 is SGHVS, CDR2 FNYEAQ. V was trimmed by 5 bases and J by 9 bases, leaving 12 bases between them. The CDR3 has 12 residues.

This clone has a handful of counts. The chain is built from TRBV7-6 and TRBJ1-5, with D possibly being TRBD1 (5 bases). This CDR3 has 15 residues. Between the trimmed V and J ends, which lost 5 bases and 5 bases, there was a span of 16 bases. Germline V gene data show CDR1 as SGHVS and CDR2 as FNYEAQ. CDR3 sequence reads: CASSATQVGDQPQHF. For the CDR3, the DNA is TGTGCCAGCAGCGCGACCCAGGTGGGGGATCAGCCCCAGCATTTT.

The chain uses TRBV9 and TRBJ1-5, with 7 positions matching TRBD1. The CDR3 consists of 15 residues. J was trimmed by 4 bases and V by 3 bases; bases with no gene match: 7. The germline V gene has CDR1 SGDLS and CDR2 YYNGEE. The CDR3 sequence is CASSATGAGNQPQHF. The CDR3 DNA follows: TGTGCCAGCAGCGCCACAGGGGCTGGGAATCAGCCCCAGCATTTT.

The rearrangement links TRBV18 to TRBJ2-3, with 9 bases aligning to TRBD2. The V and J ends lost 4 bases and 5 bases, in that order; junction bases with no gene match: 13. Germline CDR1 is KGHSH and CDR2 is LQKENI. The CDR3 length is 17 residues. This CDR3 is CASSRSTNSGRQDTQYF. The CDR3 DNA follows: TGTGCCAGCTCACGGTCCACGAATAGCGGGAGACAAGATACGCAGTATTTT. The full variable domain, in which reference TRBV18 and TRBJ2-3 provide the parts outside the CDR3, is NAGVMQNPRHLVRRRGQEARLRCSPMKGHSHVYWYRQLPEEGLKFMVYLQKENIIDESGMPKERFSAEFPKEGPSILRIQQVVRGDSAAYFCASSRSTNSGRQDTQYFGPGTRLTVL.

The chain links TRBV19 to TRBJ2-3; tentatively, D is TRBD1 or TRBD2 (5 bases each). This CDR3 is built from 13 residues. CDR1 and CDR2 (germline): LNHDA, SQIVND (reference sequence). Deletions cut 7 bases from V and 11 bases from J, with 19 bases between. CDR3 DNA sequence: TGTGCCAGTAAAACCGCGGACACCCGGGGGCAGTATTTT. Translated, it gives CASKTADTRGQYF. The variable domain in full, with the rest retrieved from reference TRBV19 and TRBJ2-3, is DGGITQSPKYLFRKEGQNVTLSCEQNLNHDAMYWYRQDPGQGLRLIYYSQIVNDFQKGDIAEGYSVSREKKESFPLTVTSAQKNPTAFYLCASKTADTRGQYFGPGTRLTVL.